This is a list of T cell receptor beta chains from one sample in a study of regulatory T cells in long-lasting Graves disease. TCRdb redid the calling of the multiplex PCR reads with MiXCR, one entry per CDR3 protein. The data contain approximately 440,000 distinct CDR3 sequences, about 16% of them singletons. These same data were also listed under a study on T cells in Graves' hyperthyroidism and ophthalmopathy.

The sequenced sample was peripheral blood mononuclear cells (PBMCs), obtained at new diagnosis, from a patient treated with antithyroid drugs. The origin of the receptors is a man in his forties with Graves disease. Both conserved end residues are part of each CDR3. Fields, in order: D gene, J gene, V gene, CDR3 length, clone size, CDR3 DNA, CDR3 protein. A D gene is named only where the DNA matches it firmly. Part of the rows lack a size; the others show once, few, many or a class for expanded clones.

TRBD1	TRBJ2-5	TRBV20-1	14	many	TGCAGTGCAGCAATTACACAGGGGTGGGAGACCCAGTACTTC	CSAAITQGWETQYF
-	TRBJ2-3	TRBV13	16	few	TGTGCCAGCAGCTTAGATCTATTTGGGGACACAGATACGCAGTATTTT	CASSLDLFGDTDTQYF
TRBD2	TRBJ2-6	TRBV7-9	15	few	TGTGCCAGCAGCTTCGGACTAGCTGGGGCCAACGTCCTGACTTTC	CASSFGLAGANVLTF
TRBD1	TRBJ2-4	TRBV5-1	14	many	TGCGCCAGCAGCCCCAGGGACAGGGGAAACATTCAGTACTTC	CASSPRDRGNIQYF
-	TRBJ2-7	TRBV7-9	13	many	TGTGCCAGCAGCGCTAGACAGTACGACGAGCAGTACTTC	CASSARQYDEQYF
-	TRBJ2-2	TRBV19	13	-	TGTGCCAGCAAGGAGGCGCTCAACGGGGAGCTGTTTTTT	CASKEALNGELFF
TRBD2	TRBJ2-3	TRBV7-9	16	many	TGTGCCAGCAGCTTCGGGGCTAGCGGGGGGCCAGATACGCAGTATTTT	CASSFGASGGPDTQYF
TRBD1	TRBJ1-5	TRBV6-1	16	many	TGTGCCAGCAGTGCCCCGACAGGGTTCGGGAGTCAGCCCCAGCATTTT	CASSAPTGFGSQPQHF
-	TRBJ2-3	TRBV6-2/TRBV6-3	18	-	TGTGCCAGCAGTCCGATTTTCCGATCGGGCGGGAGCACAGATACGCAGTATTTT	CASSPIFRSGGSTDTQYF
TRBD2	TRBJ2-2	TRBV6-2/TRBV6-3	16	many	TGTGCCAGCAGTTACTCTGGCGGGAGGGCCGGCGGGGAGCTGTTTTTT	CASSYSGGRAGGELFF
TRBD2	TRBJ2-7	TRBV29-1	14	once	TGCAGCGTTGATGTCGGGGGGGGAGCCTACGAGCAGTACTTC	CSVDVGGGAYEQYF
-	TRBJ1-2	TRBV30	13	few	TGTGCCTGGAGTGTAACCGCTCCCTATGGCTACACCTTC	CAWSVTAPYGYTF
TRBD2	TRBJ2-1	TRBV24-1	15	few	TGTGCCACCAGTGAGAGCGGGAGGGCCGGATATGAGCAGTTCTTC	CATSESGRAGYEQFF
-	TRBJ2-1	TRBV2	14	many	TGTGCCACCCGAGGGGGGGTCTCCTACAATGAGCAGTTCTTC	CATRGGVSYNEQFF
-	TRBJ1-4	TRBV28	14	many	TGTGCCAGCAGATCGGGACTTAGGCATGAAAAACTGTTTTTT	CASRSGLRHEKLFF
-	TRBJ2-5	TRBV5-1	15	few	TGCGCCAGCAGCCCCGATGGACAGTTCCAAGAGACCCAGTACTTC	CASSPDGQFQETQYF
TRBD1	TRBJ2-1	TRBV4-1	14	many	TGCGCCAGCAGCCTGACTGGACAGGGGGGTGAGCAGTTCTTC	CASSLTGQGGEQFF
TRBD2	TRBJ2-2	TRBV7-3	15	many	TGTGCCAGCAGCTTAAGCGGGGGGAACACCGGGGAGCTGTTTTTT	CASSLSGGNTGELFF
TRBD2	TRBJ2-7	TRBV19	15	-	TGTGCCAGTAGGATGACTAGCGGTTTATCCTACGAGCAGTACTTC	CASRMTSGLSYEQYF
TRBD1	TRBJ2-3	TRBV13	17	few	TGTGCCAGCAGCTCCGACCGGGACAGGGCCAGCACAGATACGCAGTATTTT	CASSSDRDRASTDTQYF
-	TRBJ1-1	TRBV6-4	13	many	TGTGCCAGCAGCCTCATGGAGAACACTGAAGCTTTCTTT	CASSLMENTEAFF
-	TRBJ2-7	TRBV28	11	many	TGTGCCAGCAGCGCGACCCTCGAGCAGTACTTC	CASSATLEQYF
TRBD2	TRBJ2-1	TRBV2	13	many	TGTGCCACAAAGCGGGAGGGCCTGCTCGAGGCGTTCTTC	CATKREGLLEAFF
-	TRBJ2-6	TRBV10-3	17	many	TGTGCCATCAGTGAGTCGGCGGGGCCTACTGGGGCCAACGTCCTGACTTTC	CAISESAGPTGANVLTF
-	TRBJ2-2	TRBV7-9	17	-	TGTGCCAGCAGCTTATGGCGCGGAAAATTGGGCACCGGGGAGCTGTTTTTT	CASSLWRGKLGTGELFF
TRBD2	TRBJ2-1	TRBV18	17	-	TGTGCCAGCTCACCACCACAAGCGGGAGTATTGTACAATGAGCAGTTCTTC	CASSPPQAGVLYNEQFF
-	TRBJ2-2	TRBV7-3	17	many	TGTGCCAGCAGCTTAATGGCAGCGGGACACCAAACCGGGGAGCTGTTTTTT	CASSLMAAGHQTGELFF
TRBD2	TRBJ2-1	TRBV20-1	15	few	TGCAGTGCTAGAGATCCCGAGACTAGCGGGAATGAGCAGTTCTTC	CSARDPETSGNEQFF
TRBD2	TRBJ2-7	TRBV20-1	14	many	TGCAGTGCTAGTGTCAGCGGGAAGGTCTACGAGCAGTACTTC	CSASVSGKVYEQYF
-	TRBJ2-4	TRBV13	11	-	TGTGCCGGCAGCTTAGGGGACATTCAGTACTTC	CAGSLGDIQYF
-	TRBJ2-7	TRBV7-6	14	many	TGTGCCAGCAGCTTAGAGACAGGGAGGCGGGAGCAGTACTTC	CASSLETGRREQYF
TRBD1	TRBJ1-2	TRBV29-1	13	-	TGCAGCGTGGCACAGGGGCTCCAGCATGGCTACACCTTC	CSVAQGLQHGYTF
TRBD1	TRBJ2-1	TRBV19	14	-	TGTGCCAGTAGCTCCGGGCCGGGACAGAGTGAGCAGTTCTTC	CASSSGPGQSEQFF
-	TRBJ1-1	TRBV12-3/TRBV12-4	14	many	TGTGCCAGCAGTTTTAAGGTGTCCAACACTGAAGCTTTCTTT	CASSFKVSNTEAFF
-	TRBJ1-4	TRBV7-9	16	few	TGTGCCAGCAGCGCCGACCTACAGGGAACTAATGAAAAACTGTTTTTT	CASSADLQGTNEKLFF
-	TRBJ1-1	TRBV18	13	-	TGTGCCAGCTCCAGTTGGGAATACACTGAAGCTTTCTTT	CASSSWEYTEAFF
-	TRBJ1-2	TRBV3-1	14	many	TGTGCCAGCAGCCAAGATACTGGAAGCTATGGCTACACCTTC	CASSQDTGSYGYTF
TRBD2	TRBJ2-1	TRBV9	16	-	TGTGCCAGCAGCGTAGTCACTAGCGGGAGTTACAATGAGCAGTTCTTC	CASSVVTSGSYNEQFF
TRBD1	TRBJ1-4	TRBV5-1	13	many	TGCGCCAGCAGCACCGGGACAGATGAAAAACTGTTTTTT	CASSTGTDEKLFF
-	TRBJ2-3	TRBV20-1	11	many	TGCAGTGCCAAGGATTTGGTTACGCAGTATTTT	CSAKDLVTQYF
-	TRBJ2-1	TRBV5-1	16	many	TGCGCCAGCAGCGAGGGGGGGAGCGGGCCTAACAATGAGCAGTTCTTC	CASSEGGSGPNNEQFF
TRBD2	TRBJ2-7	TRBV12-5	13	-	TGTGCTAGTGGTTCCCCGGGAGGATACGAGCAGTACTTC	CASGSPGGYEQYF
-	TRBJ2-7	TRBV20-1	14	many	TGCAGTGCTACGAATCCAGACTTTACCTACGAGCAGTACTTC	CSATNPDFTYEQYF
-	TRBJ2-4	TRBV24-1	15	-	TGTGCCACCAGTGATCCCGGTGGGGCCAAAAACATTCAGTACTTC	CATSDPGGAKNIQYF
TRBD2	TRBJ2-3	TRBV5-1	17	many	TGCGCCAGCAGCTACGGTTGGGCCAGCGGGAGAACAGATACGCAGTATTTT	CASSYGWASGRTDTQYF
-	TRBJ1-2	TRBV28	13	many	TGTGCCAGCAGTTTTGGGGAGCTCTATGGCTACACCTTC	CASSFGELYGYTF
-	TRBJ2-5	TRBV28	16	many	TGTGCCAGCAGTCCCATAGGACAAGGAAGAAGGGAGACCCAGTACTTC	CASSPIGQGRRETQYF
TRBD1	TRBJ2-1	TRBV29-1	16	-	TGCAGCGTTGAAGATCCTCGGACAGGCTCCTACAATGAGCAGTTCTTC	CSVEDPRTGSYNEQFF